These 21 T cell receptor beta chains originate from one sample sequenced in a study of shared clonotypes between healthy human individuals. This table comes from immunoSEQ multiplex PCR, and its TCRdb copy is limited to in-frame clones, with some not included. The sample consists of fewer than 1 million clones, 95% to 97% of them appearing once. In the naive CD8 group, cells lacked CD45RO and were positively selected for CCR7, so terminally differentiated effector memory CD45RA+ cells were left out. The specimen was naive CD8+ T cells sorted from blood. These receptors all stem from a young man in good health.

V is TRBV11-2 and J is TRBJ2-7; 9 bases map to TRBD1. The CDR3 spans 17 residues. V trimming: 1 base; J trimming: 4 bases; junction bases outside the gene matches: 11. Per germline, CDR1 SGHAT and CDR2 FQNNGV. CDR3 loop: CASSLALAQGAYYEQYF. The CDR3 coding sequence is TGTGCCAGCAGCTTAGCCCTAGCACAGGGGGCGTATTACGAGCAGTACTTC. Together with reference TRBV11-2 and TRBJ2-7, the CDR3 gives the full variable domain: EAGVAQSPRYKIIEKRQSVAFWCNPISGHATLYWYQQILGQGPKLLIQFQNNGVVDDSQLPKDRFSAERLKGVDSTLKIQPAKLEDSAVYLCASSLALAQGAYYEQYFGPGTRLTVT.

This clone has a single count. The V gene is TRBV6-1, the J gene TRBJ2-7, with D tentatively TRBD1 (5 bases). With 6 bases removed from V and 0 bases from J, the gap between germline ends came to 15 bases. The germline gives CDR1 MNHNS, CDR2 SASEGT. The CDR3 consists of 15 residues. The DNA for the CDR3 is TGTGCCAGCAGCGCCACGTGGACACACTCCTACGAGCAGTACTTC. Encoded protein: CASSATWTHSYEQYF.

This clone was detected a few times. The J gene is TRBJ1-1, the V gene TRBV5-4; D ambiguous. With 4 bases removed from V and 0 bases from J, the gap between germline ends came to 13 bases. CDR1 and CDR2 (germline): SGHNT, YYREEE (reference sequence). The CDR3 length is 15 residues. The chain's CDR3 is CASSPLGDMNTEAFF. In DNA, the CDR3 is TGTGCCAGCAGCCCCTTAGGAGACATGAACACTGAAGCTTTCTTT.

The chain joins TRBV7-8 to TRBJ2-7, with TRBD2 matching over 7 bases. Germline assignment: CDR1 SGHVS and CDR2 FQNEAQ. J gave up 7 bases and V 1 base, and 4 bases lay outside the gene matches. The CDR3 extends over 13 amino acids. The CDR3 DNA sequence: TGTGCCAGCAGCTTAGGTGGACTAGATGAGCAGTACTTC. Translating gives CASSLGGLDEQYF.

This chain connects TRBV28 to TRBJ2-7; no firm D call. This CDR3 has 15 residues. Germline CDR1 MDHEN, CDR2 SYDVKM. V was cut by 5 bases and J by 3 bases, with 17 bases left in between. CDR3 residues: CASSTPSPGDYEQYF. CDR3 sequence (DNA): TGTGCCAGCAGTACACCCTCTCCTGGCGACTACGAGCAGTACTTC.

The CDR3 DNA reads as TGTGCCAGCAGTTGGGGACAGGGCCCAACTGAAGCTTTCTTT. It encodes CASSWGQGPTEAFF. The chain recombines TRBV27 with TRBJ1-1; 9 positions agree with TRBD1. The germline V gene encodes CDR1 MNHEY and CDR2 SMNVEV (reference sequence). With 4 bases clipped from V and 5 bases from J, the junction kept 5 bases outside the gene matches. The CDR3 is made up of 14 amino acids.

The chain employs TRBV15 and TRBJ2-7; 8 bases agree with TRBD2. Trimming cost V 1 base and J 0 bases; bases outside gene matches: 8. The germline CDR1 and CDR2 sequences are LNHNV and YYDKDF (reference sequence). The CDR3 length is 17 residues. DNA of the CDR3: TGTGCCACCAGCAGAGTTGGGGCAGCGGGGGCCTCCTACGAGCAGTACTTC. Translated: CATSRVGAAGASYEQYF.

The rearrangement links TRBV6-6 to TRBJ2-2; D may match TRBD1 or TRBD2 (5 bases each). The CDR3 has 12 residues. Germline CDR1 MNHNY, CDR2 SVGAGI (reference sequence). The V gene lost 6 bases and the J gene lost 14 bases, with 16 bases spanning the gap. CDR3 nucleotides: TGTGCCAGCAGCTGGGGGTCCTCCATTCTGTTTTTT. It specifies CASSWGSSILFF.

This clone was seen more than once but under ten times. The chain combines TRBV7-8 with TRBJ2-3, with 9 bases identical to TRBD2. Germline-derived CDR1 and CDR2 are SGHVS and FQNEAQ. This CDR3 has 19 residues. V lost 3 bases to trimming and J lost 0 bases; unmatched junction nucleotides: 13. For the CDR3, the DNA is TGTGCCAGCAGCTTCCCGGTGACTAGCGGAGGATCTAGCACAGATACGCAGTATTTT. This encodes CASSFPVTSGGSSTDTQYF.

The chain combines TRBV4-2 with TRBJ2-3, with 8 nucleotides matching TRBD2. V gave up 1 base and J gave up 2 bases; unmatched junction bases: 5. The CDR3 runs 16 residues. The germline gives CDR1 LGHNA, CDR2 YNFKEQ. The CDR3 spells CASSQGLAGTTDTQYF. The DNA of the CDR3 is TGTGCCAGCAGCCAAGGGTTAGCGGGGACCACAGATACGCAGTATTTT.

CDR3 protein: CAWIKTGYTF. DNA for the CDR3: TGTGCCTGGATAAAAACGGGCTACACCTTC. This rearrangement joins TRBV30 to TRBJ1-2; D ambiguous. V was clipped by 4 bases and J by 8 bases, with 8 bases between them. The CDR3 runs to 10 residues. CDR1 is GTSNPN, CDR2 SVGIG, per germline (reference sequence).

The J gene is TRBJ2-1, the V gene TRBV4-1, with 13 bases that match TRBD2. V lost 3 bases, J lost 5 bases, and 4 bases stayed unmatched. Germline V lookup: CDR1 MGHRA, CDR2 YSYEKL. This CDR3 is 16 amino acids long. The CDR3 DNA is TGCGCCAGCAGCCATCTTGGACTAGCGGGGGACAATGAGCAGTTCTTC. Translation: CASSHLGLAGDNEQFF.

This clone was observed a single time. This sequence joins TRBV14 and TRBJ2-3; TRBD1 matches at 9 bases. V lost 2 bases, J lost 6 bases, and 9 bases stayed unmatched. The CDR3 is made up of 16 amino acids. Per germline, CDR1 SGHDN and CDR2 FVKESK. The CDR3 reads CASSQRPGQGEDTQYF. Here the CDR3 DNA reads TGTGCCAGCAGCCAACGGCCGGGACAGGGCGAGGATACGCAGTATTTT.

The chain links TRBV30 to TRBJ2-7; 7 nucleotides match TRBD2. Trimming removed 7 bases from V and 1 base from J; junction bases left unmatched: 7. Germline CDR1 reads GTSNPN; CDR2 reads SVGIG (reference sequence). The CDR3 is 13 residues long. CDR3 DNA sequence: TGTGCCTTCCGACCGGGGGGTTCCTACGAGCAGTACTTC. It encodes CAFRPGGSYEQYF.

The chain employs TRBV15 and TRBJ2-7; D call uncertain. Germline CDR1 reads LNHNV; CDR2 reads YYDKDF (reference sequence). V gave up 0 bases and J gave up 6 bases, with 12 bases separating them. This CDR3 spans 14 amino acids. CDR3 sequence (DNA): TGTGCCACCAGCAGAGATCGAACCGCCCCCGAGCAGTACTTC. It codes for CATSRDRTAPEQYF.

The V gene is TRBV7-9, the J gene TRBJ1-3; D ambiguous. Germline V gene sequence: CDR1 SEHNR, CDR2 FQNEAQ (reference sequence). Trimming cost V 3 bases and J 0 bases, with 6 bases left between them. This CDR3 comprises 14 residues. The CDR3 loop is CASSFWDSGNTIYF. The CDR3 bases are TGTGCCAGCAGCTTTTGGGACTCTGGAAACACCATATATTTT.

This chain joins TRBV7-2 and TRBJ2-7; no reliable D call. Germline lookup yields CDR1 SGHTA and CDR2 FQGNSA. The CDR3 loop spans 17 amino acids. V was cut by 0 bases and J by 3 bases, with 18 bases left in between. The CDR3 region is CASSLASTPSSFYEQYF. The CDR3 DNA follows: TGTGCCAGCAGCTTAGCGTCGACTCCTTCATCCTTCTACGAGCAGTACTTC.

This chain links TRBV28 with TRBJ2-7; 7 bases match TRBD1. Losses at the gene ends were 4 bases for V and 2 bases for J; bases not matched to a gene: 5. CDR3 length: 14 amino acids. CDR1 is MDHEN and CDR2 is SYDVKM in the germline V gene. The CDR3 reads CASSSGDRAYEQYF. For the CDR3, the DNA is TGTGCCAGCAGTTCTGGGGACAGAGCCTACGAGCAGTACTTC.

This clone showed up just once. This chain links TRBV27 with TRBJ2-2, with 10 bases lining up with TRBD1. J was trimmed by 5 bases and V by 5 bases; bases with no gene match: 11. Germline V gene sequence: CDR1 MNHEY, CDR2 SMNVEV (reference sequence). The CDR3 spans 17 residues. CDR3 region: CASSAAIRDRGTGELFF. The CDR3 coding sequence is TGTGCCAGCAGTGCCGCTATAAGGGACAGGGGTACCGGGGAGCTGTTTTTT.

This chain's CDR3 is CASLLSGSEDTQYF. CDR3 nucleotide sequence: TGTGCCAGTTTACTTAGCGGGAGTGAAGATACGCAGTATTTT. The V call is TRBV19, the J call TRBJ2-3, with 9 bases aligning to TRBD2. The CDR3 consists of 14 residues. Germline CDR1 reads LNHDA; CDR2 reads SQIVND (reference sequence). V trimming: 8 bases; J trimming: 5 bases; junction bases outside the gene matches: 8.

The chain uses TRBV4-3 and TRBJ2-1, with 9 positions matching TRBD1. Germline-derived CDR1 and CDR2 are LGHNA and YSLEER. V lost 4 bases and J lost 7; bases outside the gene matches: 11. The CDR3 totals 16 residues. In DNA, the CDR3 is TGCGCCAGCAGCCGAGTCGCGACAGGGGGGTGGAATGAGCAGTTCTTC. Translation: CASSRVATGGWNEQFF.